This T cell receptor beta chain was identified during a study of cytomegalovirus exposure and HLA in healthy donors. As concerns this clone: What it binds is not known.

PCR involved 60 Vbeta and 13 Jbeta primers. The repertoire was sequenced with immunoSEQ multiplex PCR; TCRdb's copy has only in-frame clones and lacks some. Here the sample spans 150,000 or so clones, 60% to 85% being singletons. Overall study results and limits: Later analysis demonstrated an association between a missense DCLRE1C variant and TCR beta V- and J-gene trimming. For most subjects, TCR beta sequences were reported to predict HLA-A and HLA-B alleles with accuracy.

CDR1 and CDR2 from the germline V gene are SEHNR and FQNEAQ (reference sequence). V trimming: 4 bases; J trimming: 1 base; junction bases outside the gene matches: 12. The CDR3 is 17 residues long. The V and J genes are TRBV7-9 and TRBJ1-1; TRBD1 aligns across 7 bases. The clonotype was recovered from a woman in her thirties or forties in good health and CMV-seropositive. The sequencing input was PBMCs. The CDR3 nucleotides read TGTGCCAGCAGCTCAACAGGGGCCGGGTATTCGAACACTGAAGCTTTCTTT. Translation gives CASSSTGAGYSNTEAFF.